This is a list of T cell receptor beta chains from one sample in a study of molecular identifiers for immune sequencing clone quantification. MiXCR, applied by TCRdb to the PCR reads, yields one record per CDR3 protein. The data contain some 100,000 distinct CDR3 sequences, under 40% of them seen just once; the ten biggest clones take up 4% to 5%. The sequencing sample was made of naive CD8+ T cells from blood, with Jurkat cell RNA spiked in. These receptor sequences come from a human donor in good health. Some libraries in this study had Jurkat cell RNA spiked in. Both conserved end residues are part of each CDR3. D genes are given only for firm matches.

>TRBV13|TRBJ1-1|14|.
CASSPRQANTEAFF
>TRBV6-5|TRBJ1-6|15|.
CASSYSRIADSPLHF
>TRBV27|TRBJ2-7|15|.
CASSSTPQGMGEQYF
>TRBV28|TRBJ2-7|15|TRBD2
CASSLFGGSYYEQYF
>TRBV6-4|TRBJ2-2|15|.
CASSPSNTFTGELFF
>TRBV18|TRBJ2-1|11|.
CASSPVLEQFF
>TRBV4-3|TRBJ2-1|17|TRBD1
CASSQDVRGGIYNEQFF
>TRBV29-1|TRBJ1-1|13|TRBD1
CSVERDSYTEAFF
>TRBV29-1|TRBJ2-7|13|.
CSVWSGDVYEQYF
>TRBV12-3/TRBV12-4|TRBJ2-2|14|.
CASSQSLAAGELFF
>TRBV13|TRBJ2-7|14|.
CASRSDRSSYEQYF
>TRBV10-3|TRBJ2-7|14|TRBD2
CAISNGLGEDEQYF
>TRBV7-2|TRBJ1-3|15|.
CASSLNPGAGNTIYF
>TRBV19|TRBJ2-7|15|TRBD1
CASSIARGQFYEQYF
>TRBV11-2|TRBJ2-5|15|TRBD2
CASSLGTSGQETQYF
>TRBV6-5|TRBJ2-7|14|.
CASRPQGYPYEQYF
>TRBV12-3/TRBV12-4|TRBJ1-1|14|.
CASSVQGFFAEAFF
>TRBV7-2|TRBJ2-6|15|.
CASSRWVSGANVLTF
>TRBV4-3|TRBJ2-1|15|.
CASSQEGRLLAEQFF
>TRBV2|TRBJ1-2|15|.
CASRPAGRANYGYTF
>TRBV2|TRBJ1-2|14|TRBD1
CASLPRQGGFGYTF
>TRBV6-2/TRBV6-3|TRBJ1-5|16|.
CASCYVGGGINQPQHF
>TRBV5-1|TRBJ2-7|17|TRBD2
CASSSFPSGRPTYEQYF
>TRBV4-3|TRBJ2-3|18|TRBD2
CASSQDRRTLAVTDTQYF
>TRBV6-5|TRBJ2-7|14|.
CASSLASATWEQYF
>TRBV7-3|TRBJ2-3|15|TRBD2
CASSPGTSGTDTQYF
>TRBV29-1|TRBJ1-1|15|TRBD1
CCVVVQGAPSSEAFF
>TRBV6-2/TRBV6-3|TRBJ2-1|17|.
CASSYSSGDEPTNEQIF
>TRBV5-1|TRBJ2-5|14|.
CASSLGGTEETQYF
>TRBV28|TRBJ2-5|17|TRBD2
CASRPLREGSTQETQYF
>TRBV27|TRBJ2-7|14|.
CASSYRDLINEQYF
>TRBV7-8|TRBJ2-1|14|.
CASSIARTGPYLFF
>TRBV7-9|TRBJ2-3|16|TRBD2
CASSSRLAASTDTQYF
>TRBV20-1|TRBJ1-1|13|TRBD1
CSASGTGHTEAFF
>TRBV28|TRBJ2-1|15|TRBD2
CASSPGLGGVWEQFF
>TRBV10-3|TRBJ2-2|15|.
CAISEPPDSTGELLF
>TRBV6-2/TRBV6-3|TRBJ2-2|14|.
CASSLASNTGELFF
>TRBV20-1|TRBJ1-4|14|.
CSAGEVIEEEKLFF
>TRBV20-1|TRBJ2-1|12|TRBD2
CTASGTYNEQFF
>TRBV20-1|TRBJ2-3|15|TRBD2
CSASALAGVLSTQYF
>TRBV11-1|TRBJ2-1|15|TRBD1
CASPRDGTALFEQFF